These 19 T cell receptor beta chains were all obtained from the same sample, sequenced in a study of response to subunit inactivated influenza vaccine. TCRdb reprocessed the RT-PCR reads with MiXCR, giving one entry per CDR3 protein. In the table there are approximately 680,000 distinct CDR3 sequences, less than 20% of which are singletons. Source: PBMCs from blood, taken approximately 12 days after vaccination. Receptors were obtained from a man between 50 and 59 years old who received an inactivated influenza vaccine.

The V and J genes are TRBV27 and TRBJ2-6; D remains ambiguous. Germline values: CDR1 MNHEY, CDR2 SMNVEV (reference sequence). With 0 bases removed from V and 2 bases from J, the gap between germline ends came to 5 bases. The length of the CDR3 is 15 residues. This chain's CDR3 is CASSLSWAGANVLTF. CDR3 DNA sequence: TGTGCCAGCAGTTTATCCTGGGCTGGGGCCAACGTCCTGACTTTC.

This clonotype was seen a few times. This chain connects TRBV18 to TRBJ2-3; TRBD2 matches at 14 bases. The ends lost 5 bases at V and 4 bases at J; junction bases unmatched: 11. The CDR3 has 18 amino acids. Germline V gene lookup returns CDR1 KGHSH and CDR2 LQKENI. CDR3 protein: CASSRSSGLAGAPDTQYF. DNA of the CDR3: TGTGCCAGCTCAAGAAGCTCGGGACTAGCGGGGGCCCCAGATACGCAGTATTTT.

A few counts support this clonotype. This chain connects TRBV5-1 to TRBJ1-3; D not certain. Germline V gene data show CDR1 as SGHRS and CDR2 as YFSETQ. Trimming took off 0 bases at V and 0 bases at J, with 16 bases between the two ends. The CDR3 runs to 18 residues. The CDR3 reads CASSLALSTASSGNTIYF. CDR3 nucleotide sequence: TGCGCCAGCAGCTTGGCCTTATCGACCGCGAGCTCTGGAAACACCATATATTTT.

This clonotype was found a few times. The chain employs TRBV12-3 or TRBV12-4 and TRBJ1-4; D not certain. The length of the CDR3 is 13 residues. The V and J ends lost 6 bases and 7 bases respectively, with 12 bases between them. The CDR3, as DNA: TGTGCCAGCAGGAAACCCCAGTCTGAAAAACTGTTTTTT. This sequence encodes CASRKPQSEKLFF.

This clonotype was seen repeatedly, ten times or more. The V and J genes are TRBV2 and TRBJ2-5; possible D gene TRBD1, 5 bases. Trimming cost V 3 bases and J 7 bases, with 6 bases left between them. The CDR3 spans 11 residues. Germline V gene lookup returns CDR1 SNHLY and CDR2 FYNNEI. The CDR3 nucleotides read TGTGCCAGCAGTGATCAGGGGACCCAGTACTTC. This translates into CASSDQGTQYF. The whole variable domain, filled in from reference TRBV2 and TRBJ2-5, reads EPEVTQTPSHQVTQMGQEVILRCVPISNHLYFYWYRQILGQKVEFLVSFYNNEISEKSEIFDDQFSVERPDGSNFTLKIRSTKLEDSAMYFCASSDQGTQYFGPGTRLLVL.

This clonotype occurred a few times. This chain uses TRBV2 with TRBJ2-3; weak D call: TRBD2 (6 bases). Looked up from germline, CDR1 is SNHLY and CDR2 is FYNNEI. V lost 9 bases, J lost 2 bases, and 18 bases lay in between. CDR3 length equals 15 residues. CDR3 bases: TGTGCCAGTAGACCCGGGACTTCAAACACAGATACGCAGTATTTT. Translated, it gives CASRPGTSNTDTQYF.

The table lists this clonotype with a few counts. V is TRBV21-1 and J is TRBJ1-1; the table gives TRBD1 as D, unverified against the DNA. TRBV21-1 is a listed pseudogene. The CDR3 is 19 amino acids. The CDR3 loop reads CASSNASKNDRGTNTEAFF. The DNA of the CDR3 is TGTGCCAGCAGCAACGCCTCGAAGAACGACCGGGGGACCAACACTGAAGCTTTCTTT.

The chain combines TRBV12-3 or TRBV12-4 with TRBJ2-3; the D gene is possibly TRBD1 (5 bases). CDR3 size: 14 residues. Trimming shortened V by 5 bases and J by 6 bases, and 15 bases separated the two germline ends. CDR3 residues: CASSDPQGIDTQYF. The CDR3, as DNA: TGTGCCAGCAGTGATCCCCAGGGAATTGATACGCAGTATTTT.

This chain uses TRBV25-1 with TRBJ2-7, with 9 bases fitting TRBD1. The germline V gene has CDR1 MGHDK and CDR2 SYGVNS. The J segment lost 10 bases and the V segment lost 4 bases, leaving 8 bases of the junction unmatched. The length of the CDR3 is 13 residues. The CDR3 spells CASSVPGQGFQYF. The CDR3 DNA reads TGTGCCAGCAGTGTACCGGGACAGGGATTCCAGTACTTC.

This clonotype came up a few times. V and J are TRBV4-2 and TRBJ1-6; no clear D. This CDR3 has 15 residues. The V and J ends lost 5 bases and 5 bases respectively, with 13 bases between them. Germline V gives CDR1 LGHNA, CDR2 YNFKEQ. In DNA, the CDR3 is TGTGCCAGCAGCGACCTCGGGCGGGATAATTCACCCCTCCACTTT. Its translation: CASSDLGRDNSPLHF.

This clonotype was seen a handful of times. This chain uses TRBV11-2 with TRBJ1-6, with a possible D match to TRBD1 (5 bases). The CDR3 totals 18 residues. Germline CDR1 reads SGHAT; CDR2 reads FQNNGV. V was trimmed by 5 bases and J by 8 bases, leaving 25 bases between them. This CDR3 reads CASSNPGFGNLIDSPLHF. In DNA, the CDR3 is TGTGCCAGCAGCAACCCAGGGTTCGGAAACCTAATCGATTCACCCCTCCACTTT.

This clonotype was counted between two and nine times. This sequence joins TRBV28 and TRBJ2-7; D not resolved. Trimming removed 3 bases from V and 6 bases from J, with 9 bases in between. This CDR3 contains 12 residues. Germline values: CDR1 MDHEN, CDR2 SYDVKM. For the CDR3, the DNA is TGTGCCAGCAGTTTTAACCTGGTCGAGCAGTACTTC. Residues: CASSFNLVEQYF.

This chain links TRBV5-1 with TRBJ2-3, with 8 nucleotides matching TRBD2. Trimming cost V 4 bases and J 2 bases; bases outside gene matches: 3. In germline, CDR1 is SGHRS, CDR2 YFSETQ. The CDR3 length is 14 residues. In nucleotides, the CDR3 is TGCGCCAGCAGCCGCGGGGGGATCACAGATACGCAGTATTTT. Protein sequence: CASSRGGITDTQYF.

Only a few counts were recorded for this clonotype. The chain uses TRBV4-3 and TRBJ2-4; perhaps TRBD2 as D (6 bases). This CDR3 is 15 amino acids long. Germline V gene data show CDR1 as LGHNA and CDR2 as YSLEER. Trimming stripped 1 base from V and 6 bases from J, with 13 bases between. The CDR3 loop is CASSQVWQEGNIQYF. For the CDR3, the DNA is TGCGCCAGCAGCCAAGTGTGGCAGGAGGGAAACATTCAGTACTTC.

This clonotype was seen ten or more times. The rearrangement uses TRBV6-2 or TRBV6-3 and TRBJ2-7; D is uncertain. The CDR3 runs to 13 residues. The V gene lost 0 bases and the J gene lost 3 bases, with 6 bases spanning the gap. Germline V lookup: CDR1 MNHEY, CDR2 SVGEGT. In DNA, the CDR3 is TGTGCCAGCAGTTACTCTACCCTCTACGAGCAGTACTTC. Its translation is CASSYSTLYEQYF.

This chain joins TRBV11-2 and TRBJ2-1; 9 bases are shared with TRBD2. The length of the CDR3 is 16 residues. Germline assignment: CDR1 SGHAT and CDR2 FQNNGV. With V trimmed by 0 bases and J by 7 bases, 7 bases remained unmatched. The CDR3 is CASSLEGLAVGNEQFF. CDR3 nucleotides: TGTGCCAGCAGCTTAGAGGGACTAGCAGTAGGAAATGAGCAGTTCTTC.

The rearrangement joins TRBV30 to TRBJ2-1; 10 bases align to TRBD2. The germline V gene encodes CDR1 GTSNPN and CDR2 SVGIG (reference sequence). Trimming took 2 bases from V and 7 from J; bases not matched to a gene: 5. This CDR3 comprises 14 residues. CDR3: CAWSILAGYNEQFF. The CDR3 coding sequence is TGTGCCTGGAGTATACTAGCGGGATATAATGAGCAGTTCTTC.

This clonotype was found many times. V is TRBV5-1 and J is TRBJ2-1, with D unclear. The CDR3 length is 15 residues. V was clipped by 0 bases and J by 2 bases, with 9 bases between them. The V gene's germline CDR1 is SGHRS and CDR2 YFSETQ. CDR3 sequence: CASSLEAQPYNEQFF. CDR3 bases: TGCGCCAGCAGCTTGGAGGCCCAACCCTACAATGAGCAGTTCTTC. Full variable domain (missing parts from reference TRBV5-1 and TRBJ2-1): KAGVTQTPRYLIKTRGQQVTLSCSPISGHRSVSWYQQTPGQGLQFLFEYFSETQRNKGNFPGRFSGRQFSNSRSEMNVSTLELGDSALYLCASSLEAQPYNEQFFGPGTRLTVL.

In this sample, this clonotype turned up a few times. The chain is built from TRBV28 and TRBJ2-3; 7 bases agree with TRBD1. This CDR3 comprises 14 residues. Germline loops: CDR1 MDHEN, CDR2 SYDVKM. V gave up 6 bases and J gave up 3 bases; unmatched junction bases: 6. CDR3 in DNA: TGTGCCAGCAGCCTGGGACAGAAAACAGATACGCAGTATTTT. Protein sequence: CASSLGQKTDTQYF.